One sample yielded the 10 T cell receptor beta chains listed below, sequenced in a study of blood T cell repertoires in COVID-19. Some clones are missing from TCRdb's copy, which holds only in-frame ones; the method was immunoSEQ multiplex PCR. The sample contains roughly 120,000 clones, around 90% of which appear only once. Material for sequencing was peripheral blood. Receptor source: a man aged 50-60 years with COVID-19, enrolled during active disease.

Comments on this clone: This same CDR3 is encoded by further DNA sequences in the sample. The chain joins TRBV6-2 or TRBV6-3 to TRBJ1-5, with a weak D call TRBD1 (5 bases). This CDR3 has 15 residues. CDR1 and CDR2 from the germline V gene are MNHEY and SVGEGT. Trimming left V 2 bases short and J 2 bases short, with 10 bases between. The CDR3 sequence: CASSYGGAGNQPQHF. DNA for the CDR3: TGTGCCAGCAGTTACGGAGGGGCGGGCAATCAGCCCCAGCATTTT.

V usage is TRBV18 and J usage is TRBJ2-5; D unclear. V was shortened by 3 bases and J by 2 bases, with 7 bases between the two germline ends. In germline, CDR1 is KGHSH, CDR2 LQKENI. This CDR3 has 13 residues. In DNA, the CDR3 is TGTGCCAGCTCACCGAACAGTCAAGAGACCCAGTACTTC. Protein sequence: CASSPNSQETQYF.

DNA of the CDR3: TGTGCCAGCAGCGTGGGACAGGGAGTAGAAGAGACCCAGTACTTC. Its protein is CASSVGQGVEETQYF. The chain combines TRBV5-6 with TRBJ2-5; TRBD1 matches 9 bases. This CDR3 spans 15 amino acids. Germline V lookup: CDR1 SGHDT, CDR2 YYEEEE. V shed 4 bases, J shed 3 bases, and the junction held 7 bases outside the gene matches.

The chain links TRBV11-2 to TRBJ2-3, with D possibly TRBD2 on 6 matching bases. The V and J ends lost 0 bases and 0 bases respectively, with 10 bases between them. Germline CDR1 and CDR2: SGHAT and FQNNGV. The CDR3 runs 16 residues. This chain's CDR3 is CASSLDLAPSTDTQYF. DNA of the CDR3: TGTGCCAGCAGCTTAGATCTAGCGCCTAGCACAGATACGCAGTATTTT.

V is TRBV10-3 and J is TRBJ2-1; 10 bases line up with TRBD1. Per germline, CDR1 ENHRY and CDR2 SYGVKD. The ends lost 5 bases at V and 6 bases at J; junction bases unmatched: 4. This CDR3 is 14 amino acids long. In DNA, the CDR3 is TGTGCCATCAGTCGGGACAGGGGAATCAATGAGCAGTTCTTC. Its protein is CAISRDRGINEQFF.

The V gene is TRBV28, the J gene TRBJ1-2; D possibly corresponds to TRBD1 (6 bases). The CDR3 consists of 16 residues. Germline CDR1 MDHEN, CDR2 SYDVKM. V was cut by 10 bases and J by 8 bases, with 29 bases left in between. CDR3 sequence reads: CATPVGGAGPGVGYTF. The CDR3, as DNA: TGTGCCACCCCTGTTGGGGGGGCCGGCCCGGGAGTCGGCTACACCTTC.

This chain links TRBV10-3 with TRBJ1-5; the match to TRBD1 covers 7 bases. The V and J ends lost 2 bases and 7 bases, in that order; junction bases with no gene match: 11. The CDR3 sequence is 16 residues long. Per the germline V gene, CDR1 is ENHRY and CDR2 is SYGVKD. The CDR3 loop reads CAISEPDLTGNQPQHF. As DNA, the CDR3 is TGTGCCATCAGTGAGCCCGACCTGACAGGGAACCAGCCCCAGCATTTT.

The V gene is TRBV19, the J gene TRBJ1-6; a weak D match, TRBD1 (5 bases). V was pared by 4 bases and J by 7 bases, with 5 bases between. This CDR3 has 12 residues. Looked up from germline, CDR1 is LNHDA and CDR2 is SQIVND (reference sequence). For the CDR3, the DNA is TGTGCCAGTAGTAACAGGAATTCACCCCTCCACTTT. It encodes CASSNRNSPLHF.

This CDR3 is CASSPSPGTVNEKLFF. The CDR3 DNA follows: TGTGCCAGTAGCCCTTCTCCGGGGACAGTAAATGAAAAACTGTTTTTT. The chain employs TRBV19 and TRBJ1-4, with 7 nucleotides matching TRBD1. V was pared by 6 bases and J by 5 bases, with 12 bases of the junction left unmatched. Germline-derived CDR1 and CDR2 are LNHDA and SQIVND (reference sequence). The CDR3 runs 16 residues.

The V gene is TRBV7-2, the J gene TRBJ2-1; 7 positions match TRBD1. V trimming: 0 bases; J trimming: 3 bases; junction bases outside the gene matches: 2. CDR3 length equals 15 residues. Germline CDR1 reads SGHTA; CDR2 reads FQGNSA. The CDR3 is CASSLAGGNYNEQFF. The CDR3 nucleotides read TGTGCCAGCAGCTTAGCAGGGGGCAACTACAATGAGCAGTTCTTC.